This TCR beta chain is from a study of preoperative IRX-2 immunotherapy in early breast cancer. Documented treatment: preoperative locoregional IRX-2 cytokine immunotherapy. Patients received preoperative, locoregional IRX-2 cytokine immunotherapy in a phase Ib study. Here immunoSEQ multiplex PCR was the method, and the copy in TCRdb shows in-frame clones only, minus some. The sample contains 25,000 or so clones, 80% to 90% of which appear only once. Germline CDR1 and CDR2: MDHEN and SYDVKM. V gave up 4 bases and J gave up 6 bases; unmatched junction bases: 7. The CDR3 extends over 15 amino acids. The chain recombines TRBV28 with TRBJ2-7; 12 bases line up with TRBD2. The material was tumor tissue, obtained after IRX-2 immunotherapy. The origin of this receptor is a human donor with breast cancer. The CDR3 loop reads CASSSSSGRAFEQYF. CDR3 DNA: TGTGCCAGCAGTTCATCTAGCGGGAGGGCCTTCGAGCAGTACTTC.